This T cell receptor beta chain came from a study of PD-L1 blockade in urothelial cancer. Background on the study: From about 2014, patients received atezolizumab, given as 1,200 mg intravenously every 3 weeks. About 85% of the 29 patients were men with bladder-origin urothelial cancer.

The length of the CDR3 is 15 residues. V lost 2 bases to trimming and J lost 5 bases, with 10 bases between them. Per the germline V gene, CDR1 is SGHTA and CDR2 is FQGTGA. Every PCR got spiked synthetic TCR analog templates. Some clones are missing from TCRdb's copy, which holds only in-frame ones; the method was immunoSEQ multiplex PCR. The sample lists about 42,000 clones, about four fifths seen once, with 2.5% to 3% in the top ten. The receptor's source is a man in his 70s with urothelial cancer. The chain combines TRBV7-3 with TRBJ1-6; D gene unclear. The specimen comprised PBMCs, sampled around atezolizumab (anti-PD-L1) treatment. As DNA, the CDR3 is TGTGCCAGCAGCTTACAAAGCGACGATAATTCACCCCTCCACTTT. Amino acids: CASSLQSDDNSPLHF.